The 28 T cell receptor beta chains reported below all come from one sample, sequenced in a study of human T cells and chemical hapten exposure. TCRdb independently ran MiXCR on the RACE reads; one entry per CDR3 protein. Here the sample spans around 110,000 distinct CDR3 sequences, 12% being singletons. Time point of the sample: patch test 1, 2 weeks after DPC sensitization. Documented treatment: therapeutic diphenylcyclopropenone sensitization with weekly scalp DPC. This material consisted of whole blood, taken in connection with sensitization to the hapten diphenylcyclopropenone (DPC). These receptors came from a woman aged 50 to 60 with alopecia areata. Some clones in this sample may be carry-over from other donors' samples.

In its sample, this clonotype was seen a few times. The chain uses TRBV28 and TRBJ1-1; unclear D gene. Germline-derived CDR1 and CDR2 are MDHEN and SYDVKM. V dropped 8 bases and J dropped 4 bases, with 14 bases sitting between them. This CDR3 region has 13 residues. CDR3 sequence (DNA): TGTGCCAGCTTAGGACCCTTGGTCACTGAAGCTTTCTTT. Translated: CASLGPLVTEAFF. The variable domain in full, completed from reference TRBV28 and TRBJ1-1, reads DVKVTQSSRYLVKRTGEKVFLECVQDMDHENMFWYRQDPGLGLRLIYFSYDVKMKEKGDIPEGYSVSREKKERFSLILESASTNQTSMYLCASLGPLVTEAFFGQGTRLTVV.

The CDR3 reads CASSLEGGSAKNIQYF. CDR3 DNA sequence: TGCGCCAGCAGCTTGGAGGGGGGCTCAGCCAAAAACATTCAGTACTTC. The chain is built from TRBV5-1 and TRBJ2-4; possibly TRBD1 or TRBD2 for D (6 bases each). The CDR3 is 16 amino acids. Trimming stripped 0 bases from V and 0 bases from J, with 10 bases between. Germline CDR1 and CDR2: SGHRS and YFSETQ.

The V gene is TRBV7-2, the J gene TRBJ2-1; 9 bases map to TRBD2. The CDR3 runs 18 residues. Per germline, CDR1 SGHTA and CDR2 FQGNSA. Trimming at V came to 1 base and at J to 3 bases, leaving 10 bases not matched to a gene. This chain's CDR3 is CASSLVGMLAGFYNEQFF. CDR3 bases: TGTGCCAGCAGCTTAGTAGGGATGCTAGCGGGATTCTACAATGAGCAGTTCTTC.

This clonotype was counted a few times. The V and J genes are TRBV18 and TRBJ1-4, with D hard to call. The V gene's germline CDR1 is KGHSH and CDR2 LQKENI. The CDR3 sequence is 15 residues long. V lost 3 bases to trimming and J lost 3 bases, with 11 bases between them. CDR3 bases: TGTGCCAGCTCACCGATCGGGCAGGCTAATGAAAAACTGTTTTTT. Translation: CASSPIGQANEKLFF.

The chain has TRBV11-2 and TRBJ1-1; D uncertain. Trimming removed 1 base from V and 6 bases from J, with 12 bases in between. Germline V gene data show CDR1 as SGHAT and CDR2 as FQNNGV. This CDR3 has 14 amino acids. The DNA of the CDR3 is TGTGCCAGCAGCTTAGTTGGTGGGGAGGCTGAAGCTTTCTTT. Its protein is CASSLVGGEAEAFF. The whole variable domain, remainder taken from reference TRBV11-2 and TRBJ1-1, is EAGVAQSPRYKIIEKRQSVAFWCNPISGHATLYWYQQILGQGPKLLIQFQNNGVVDDSQLPKDRFSAERLKGVDSTLKIQPAKLEDSAVYLCASSLVGGEAEAFFGQGTRLTVV.

This clonotype was recorded at least ten times. The V gene is TRBV18, the J gene TRBJ1-1; the D gene is possibly TRBD1 (5 bases). Germline assignment: CDR1 KGHSH and CDR2 LQKENI. Trimming stripped 2 bases from V and 5 bases from J, with 9 bases between. There are 13 residues in the CDR3. CDR3 sequence reads: CASSPEEGTEAFF. The CDR3 bases are TGTGCCAGCTCACCAGAGGAGGGGACTGAAGCTTTCTTT.

With respect to this clonotype: One junction end does not reproduce the germline sequence, and a read error may be involved. The genes are TRBV7-7 and TRBJ1-5; a possible D gene is TRBD1 (5 bases). This CDR3 is 16 amino acids long. Per the germline V gene, CDR1 is SSHAT and CDR2 is FNYEAQ (reference sequence). The CDR3 region is CASSPSHEGPNQPQHF. CDR3 in DNA: TGTGCTAGCAGCCCTTCCCATGAGGGGCCGAATCAGCCCCAGCATTTT. The variable domain in full, completed from reference TRBV7-7 and TRBJ1-5, reads GAGVSQSPRYKVTKRGQDVTLRCDPISSHATLYWYQQALGQGPEFLTYFNYEAQPDKSGLPSDRFSAERPEGSISTLTIQRTEQRDSAMYRCASSPSHEGPNQPQHFGDGTRLSIL.

This clonotype has ten or more counts. This chain uses TRBV29-1 with TRBJ2-2, with D hard to call. Trimming took off 4 bases at V and 4 bases at J, with 4 bases between the two ends. Germline CDR1 is SQVTM and CDR2 is ANQGSEA. This CDR3 has 11 residues. The CDR3: CSVGGTGELFF. DNA of the CDR3: TGCAGCGTTGGGGGCACCGGGGAGCTGTTTTTT.

The rearrangement links TRBV7-2 to TRBJ1-2; D is uncertain. The germline gives CDR1 SGHTA, CDR2 FQGNSA. V lost 5 bases, J lost 5 bases, and 12 bases lay in between. This CDR3 is 13 amino acids long. CDR3 loop: CASSRSGTYGYTF. The DNA for the CDR3 is TGTGCCAGCAGCCGAAGCGGCACTTATGGCTACACCTTC.

This clonotype was counted only a few times. The rearrangement uses TRBV12-3 or TRBV12-4 and TRBJ2-1; 7 bases map to TRBD2. The CDR3 runs to 14 residues. Trimming took 5 bases from V and 0 from J; bases not matched to a gene: 1. The CDR3 nucleotides are TGTGCCAGCAGTCGCGGGGGCTCCTACAATGAGCAGTTCTTC. It encodes CASSRGGSYNEQFF.

The rearrangement links TRBV10-3 to TRBJ1-5, with TRBD1 as a possible D gene (6 bases). Deletions cut 1 base from V and 7 bases from J, with 11 bases between. The CDR3 is 14 residues long. Germline-derived CDR1 and CDR2 are ENHRY and SYGVKD. CDR3 coding DNA: TGTGCCATCAGTGAGTACAGGGACGGGCAGCCCCAGCATTTT. Its protein product is CAISEYRDGQPQHF.

This chain connects TRBV28 to TRBJ1-1; 9 nucleotides line up with TRBD1. Germline assignment: CDR1 MDHEN and CDR2 SYDVKM. The V gene end was trimmed by 6 bases and the J gene end by 10 bases; junction bases not matched to a gene: 12. The CDR3 length is 14 residues. The CDR3 protein is CASSLRQGVEGAFF. The CDR3 nucleotides are TGTGCCAGCAGCCTGCGACAGGGGGTTGAAGGAGCTTTCTTT.

This clonotype was seen at least ten times. The chain joins TRBV12-3 or TRBV12-4 to TRBJ2-1; 8 bases are a match to TRBD2. V shed 6 bases, J shed 8 bases, and the junction held 9 bases outside the gene matches. The CDR3 runs to 14 residues. The CDR3 loop is CASSTGTSRDEQFF. The CDR3 DNA follows: TGTGCCAGCAGCACCGGGACTAGTAGGGATGAGCAGTTCTTC.

Ten or more counts support this clonotype. The V call is TRBV12-3 or TRBV12-4, the J call TRBJ2-7; 7 bases agree with TRBD1. V dropped 5 bases and J dropped 7; count of bases not matched to a gene: 11. The CDR3 runs to 14 residues. The chain's CDR3 is CASSVLTGFLEQYF. In DNA, the CDR3 is TGTGCCAGCAGTGTACTGACAGGGTTTCTGGAGCAGTACTTC.

This clonotype showed up many times. The V call is TRBV12-5, the J call TRBJ2-5, with TRBD1 as a possible D gene (5 bases). Germline values: CDR1 LGHNT, CDR2 FRNRAP. The CDR3 runs to 16 residues. Trimming cost V 5 bases and J 1 base, with 17 bases left between them. The CDR3 here is CASGPDQGRGQETQYF. CDR3 nucleotides: TGTGCTAGTGGTCCCGATCAGGGTAGAGGCCAAGAGACCCAGTACTTC.

The CDR3 nucleotides are TGTGCCAGCAGTTTGTCTCCCAGGACAGGAATCGAGCAGTACTTC. It yields the protein CASSLSPRTGIEQYF. V usage is TRBV27 and J usage is TRBJ2-7, with 7 bases fitting TRBD1. The trim removed 3 bases at V and 6 bases at J, leaving 11 bases unmatched. The CDR3 is made up of 15 amino acids. CDR1 and CDR2 (germline): MNHEY, SMNVEV (reference sequence).

This clonotype was picked up many times. The chain recombines TRBV28 with TRBJ1-3, with D hard to call. This CDR3 is 13 amino acids long. Germline assignment: CDR1 MDHEN and CDR2 SYDVKM. Trimming pared 7 bases from V and 4 bases from J, leaving 11 bases between. The CDR3 nucleotides are TGTGCCAGCATCTCAATAGGCGGAAACACCATATATTTT. Amino acids: CASISIGGNTIYF.

The rearrangement links TRBV6-2 or TRBV6-3 to TRBJ1-5; tentatively, D is TRBD1 (5 bases). This CDR3 is 15 amino acids long. Germline V lookup: CDR1 MNHEY, CDR2 SVGEGT. V dropped 7 bases and J dropped 0 bases, with 13 bases sitting between them. The CDR3 is CASTLLRVSNQPQHF. The CDR3 DNA reads as TGTGCCAGCACTTTACTCAGGGTTAGCAATCAGCCCCAGCATTTT.

The CDR3 is CSVHTSSYEQYF. The CDR3 DNA follows: TGCAGCGTTCATACGAGCTCCTACGAGCAGTACTTC. V gene TRBV29-1 combines with J gene TRBJ2-7, with unresolved D. Between the trimmed V and J ends, which lost 5 bases and 0 bases, there was a span of 8 bases. This CDR3 region has 12 residues. Germline V gene sequence: CDR1 SQVTM, CDR2 ANQGSEA.

The sample holds many counts of this clonotype. J is TRBJ1-1 and V is TRBV6-1, with unresolved D. Germline CDR1 is MNHNS and CDR2 is SASEGT. Trimming shortened V by 6 bases and J by 5 bases, and 22 bases separated the two germline ends. The CDR3 length is 16 residues. The CDR3 region is CASRGTIPTPETEAFF. The DNA of the CDR3 is TGTGCCAGCAGAGGAACTATTCCCACCCCAGAGACTGAAGCTTTCTTT.

The table lists this clonotype with many counts. As DNA, the CDR3 is TGTGCCAGCTCACCCGGGACAGGGGGCACGGGGGCCAACGTCCTGACTTTC. Amino acid sequence: CASSPGTGGTGANVLTF. This chain joins TRBV18 and TRBJ2-6; 12 nucleotides line up with TRBD1. Germline-derived CDR1 and CDR2 are KGHSH and LQKENI. V was pared by 3 bases and J by 4 bases, with 4 bases of the junction left unmatched. The CDR3 is made up of 17 amino acids.

In this sample, this clonotype turned up a few times. The genes are TRBV6-1 and TRBJ1-5; D might be TRBD1 (5 bases). The germline V gene has CDR1 MNHNS and CDR2 SASEGT. Trimming removed 7 bases at V and 3 bases at J, with 10 bases between. The CDR3 contains 13 residues. In DNA form, the CDR3 reads TGTGCCAGCACGGCAGGACACAATCAGCCCCAGCATTTT. Translation: CASTAGHNQPQHF.

The table lists this clonotype with a few counts. The rearrangement uses TRBV12-3 or TRBV12-4 and TRBJ1-2; maybe TRBD1 (6 bases). CDR3 length equals 14 residues. V was cut by 5 bases and J by 2 bases, with 12 bases left in between. The CDR3 DNA is TGTGCCAGCAGTGGACAGTCCGGGAACTATGGCTACACCTTC. Amino acid sequence: CASSGQSGNYGYTF.

In this sample, this clonotype turned up a few times. The chain is built from TRBV29-1 and TRBJ1-1; TRBD1 is a possible D gene (6 bases). The CDR3 totals 10 residues. CDR1 and CDR2 from the germline V gene are SQVTM and ANQGSEA. The ends were cut back, 7 bases at V and 8 bases at J, with 11 bases in the middle. This CDR3 reads CSASRGEAFF. CDR3 nucleotide sequence: TGCAGCGCCTCCAGGGGAGAAGCTTTCTTT.

The table lists this clonotype with many counts. The chain joins TRBV28 to TRBJ2-7, with a weak D call TRBD2 (5 bases). The germline CDR1 and CDR2 sequences are MDHEN and SYDVKM. The CDR3 covers 11 residues. V dropped 2 bases and J dropped 12 bases, with 11 bases sitting between them. The CDR3 loop is CASSLRSSRYF. The CDR3 coding sequence is TGTGCCAGCAGTTTAAGGTCTAGCCGGTACTTC.

The gene calls are TRBV7-2 and TRBJ1-4; 9 bases line up with TRBD1. CDR1 and CDR2 (germline): SGHTA, FQGNSA. This CDR3 region has 14 residues. V dropped 3 bases and J dropped 10; count of bases not matched to a gene: 6. The CDR3 nucleotides are TGTGCCAGCAGCTTGGGGACAGGGCGGGCAAAACTGTTTTTT. Protein sequence: CASSLGTGRAKLFF.

The V call is TRBV5-4, the J call TRBJ1-2, with D perhaps TRBD1 (6 bases). CDR1 and CDR2 (germline): SGHNT, YYREEE (reference sequence). This CDR3 is built from 15 residues. The germline V and J ends were trimmed by 3 bases and 4 bases, with 16 bases remaining between them. CDR3 sequence: CASSSHGTRGYGYTF. CDR3 bases: TGTGCCAGCAGCTCCCACGGAACCAGGGGCTATGGCTACACCTTC.

There are many counts of this clonotype. The rearrangement links TRBV11-2 to TRBJ1-1; no firm D call. CDR1 and CDR2 (germline): SGHAT, FQNNGV. The CDR3 contains 13 residues. Trimming took 2 bases from V and 10 from J, leaving 14 bases between them. The CDR3 nucleotides are TGTGCCAGCAGCTTAAGCACCCGAGCCCGAGCTTTCTTT. This sequence encodes CASSLSTRARAFF.